This T cell receptor (beta chain) appears in the sequencing data of a study of T cell responses to AZD1222 COVID-19 vaccine. Study summary: Timing groups of about 4 and about 12 weeks for second doses were pooled.

Study-wide results and caveats: CD4 TCRs associated with vaccination spanned spike, dominating at 160-218 and 743-854.

This clone was recorded only once. No antigen is known for it. This CDR3 comprises 15 residues. Germline values: CDR1 SGHAT, CDR2 FQNNGV. V was shortened by 2 bases and J by 1 base, with 12 bases between the two germline ends. Data came from immunoSEQ multiplex PCR; TCRdb stores just in-frame clones and leaves some out. Among 78,000 or so clones, about 91% were seen once, and the ten largest hold 20%. The source material was peripheral blood, sampled on day 0 of AZD1222 vaccination. The chain recombines TRBV11-2 with TRBJ2-7; D uncertain. The clonotype comes from an adult in good health. For the CDR3, the DNA is TGTGCCAGCAGCTTACCCTCGGACGATTCCTACGAGCAGTACTTC. Translation: CASSLPSDDSYEQYF.